This record covers a single TCR beta chain. Its antigen is not known. Germline-derived CDR1 and CDR2 are MGHRA and YSYEKL. Trimming took 2 bases from V and 1 from J; bases not matched to a gene: 7. The CDR3 runs 16 residues. The sample comes from a study of T cell responses to AZD1222 COVID-19 vaccine. Whole-study findings and limits: A rise in Spike-specific TCR breadth and depth followed two AZD1222 doses. Nearly half of unique spike-specific TCRs reportedly avoided B.1.351 and B.1.1.7 mutated regions. The study identified only five to seven AZD1222 recipients as seropositive at baseline.

The assay was immunoSEQ multiplex PCR, and TCRdb's table has in-frame clones only and misses some. This sample has about 99,000 clones; 90% to 95% occur once, and the top ten carry roughly 13%. This clonotype was obtained from an adult in good health. This sample comprised peripheral blood, obtained on day 0 of AZD1222 vaccination. V and J are TRBV4-1 and TRBJ1-2; 7 bases agree with TRBD1. This chain's CDR3 is CASSQPRQGRNYGYTF. The CDR3, as DNA: TGCGCCAGCAGCCAACCCCGACAGGGCCGTAACTATGGCTACACCTTC.